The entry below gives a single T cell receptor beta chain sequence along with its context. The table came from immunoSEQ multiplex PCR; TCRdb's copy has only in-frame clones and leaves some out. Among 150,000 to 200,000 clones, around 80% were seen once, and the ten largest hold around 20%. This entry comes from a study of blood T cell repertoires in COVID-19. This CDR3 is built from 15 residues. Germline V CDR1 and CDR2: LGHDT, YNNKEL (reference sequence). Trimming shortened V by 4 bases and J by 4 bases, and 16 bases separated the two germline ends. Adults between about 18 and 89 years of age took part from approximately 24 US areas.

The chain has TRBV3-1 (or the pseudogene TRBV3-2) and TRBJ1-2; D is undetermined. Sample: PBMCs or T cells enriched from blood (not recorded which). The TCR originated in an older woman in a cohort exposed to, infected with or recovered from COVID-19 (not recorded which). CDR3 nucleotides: TGTGCCAGCAGCCCCCTTGGGAGTGGGCCCTATGGCTACACCTTC. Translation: CASSPLGSGPYGYTF.